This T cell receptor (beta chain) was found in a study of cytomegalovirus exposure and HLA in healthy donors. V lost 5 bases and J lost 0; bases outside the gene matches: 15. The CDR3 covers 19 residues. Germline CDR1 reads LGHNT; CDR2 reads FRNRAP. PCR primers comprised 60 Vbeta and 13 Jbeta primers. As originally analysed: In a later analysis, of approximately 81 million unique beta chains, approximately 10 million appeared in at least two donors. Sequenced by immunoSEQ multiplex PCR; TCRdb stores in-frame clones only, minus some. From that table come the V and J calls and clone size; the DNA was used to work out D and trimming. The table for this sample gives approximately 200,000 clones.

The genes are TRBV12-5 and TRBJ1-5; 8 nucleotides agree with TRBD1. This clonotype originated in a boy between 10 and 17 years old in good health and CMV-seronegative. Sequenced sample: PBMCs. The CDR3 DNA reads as TGTGCTAGTGGTCCCCTCCTGACAGGGGTCTACTATAGCAATCAGCCCCAGCATTTT. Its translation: CASGPLLTGVYYSNQPQHF.